The rows below give T cell receptor beta chains drawn from one sample of a study of spatial heterogeneity in lung cancer. MiXCR was run by TCRdb on the 5' RACE reads, yielding one entry per CDR3 protein. The sample yields more than 80,000 distinct CDR3 sequences, more than 10% seen once. Sequenced material: PBMCs, taken at surgery. The receptor set was obtained from a male donor with early-stage non-small cell lung cancer. CDR3s include the opening cysteine and the closing phenylalanine or tryptophan. The order of the fields is D gene, clone size, V gene, J gene, CDR3 protein, CDR3 DNA. The D gene is left open where the match is weak. A row's size may be missing; if present it is once, few, many or a size class.

>NA|few|TRBV18|TRBJ1-4
CASSLYTATNEKLFF
TGTGCCAGCTCACTCTACACTGCAACTAATGAAAAACTGTTTTTT
>NA|many|TRBV5-6|TRBJ2-6
CASSPPGANVLTF
TGTGCCAGCAGCCCGCCTGGGGCCAACGTCCTGACTTTC
>NA|NA|TRBV29-1|TRBJ2-7
CSVGAGSYEQYF
TGCAGCGTTGGGGCCGGCTCCTACGAGCAGTACTTC
>NA|many|TRBV29-1|TRBJ2-1
CSVEGGNTYNEQFF
TGCAGCGTTGAGGGGGGAAACACCTACAATGAGCAGTTCTTC
>NA|NA|TRBV3-1|TRBJ1-1
CASSWAANTEAFF
TGTGCCAGCAGCTGGGCAGCTAACACTGAAGCTTTCTTT
>TRBD1|NA|TRBV5-1|TRBJ1-4
CASRHDRDGEKLFF
TGCGCCAGCAGACACGACAGGGATGGAGAAAAACTGTTTTTT
>TRBD1|NA|TRBV28|TRBJ1-2
CASSLPTGDGYGYTF
TGTGCCAGCAGTTTACCGACAGGGGATGGCTATGGCTACACCTTC
>NA|few|TRBV24-1|TRBJ2-1
CATSDPGGGSYNEQFF
TGTGCCACCAGTGATCCAGGGGGGGGCTCCTACAATGAGCAGTTCTTC
>NA|many|TRBV7-6|TRBJ2-5
CASSLPGRQETQYF
TGTGCCAGCAGCTTGCCGGGGAGACAAGAGACCCAGTACTTC
>NA|many|TRBV20-1|TRBJ1-1
CSAPGQLANTEAFF
TGCAGTGCTCCAGGACAGCTCGCGAACACTGAAGCTTTCTTT
>TRBD1|NA|TRBV4-1|TRBJ1-1
CASSQTQGLTEAFF
TGCGCCAGCAGCCAGACACAGGGGCTCACTGAAGCTTTCTTT
>TRBD1|many|TRBV9|TRBJ1-4
CASSPGGEMSKLFF
TGTGCCAGCAGCCCAGGGGGCGAGATGTCCAAACTGTTTTTT
>NA|few|TRBV29-1|TRBJ2-7
CSVEAHPTGATGEQYF
TGCAGCGTTGAAGCACATCCCACGGGGGCGACAGGCGAGCAGTACTTC
>TRBD1|few|TRBV24-1|TRBJ2-2
CATSEGARSTGELFF
TGTGCCACCAGCGAGGGGGCTCGGAGCACCGGGGAGCTGTTTTTT
>TRBD2|few|TRBV19|TRBJ2-1
CASSITSGTYNEQFF
TGTGCCAGTAGTATAACTAGCGGGACTTACAATGAGCAGTTCTTC
>NA|few|TRBV7-3|TRBJ1-1
CASSLWAQERMNTEAFF
TGTGCCAGCAGCTTATGGGCCCAAGAGCGAATGAACACTGAAGCTTTCTTT
>TRBD1|NA|TRBV6-2/TRBV6-3|TRBJ2-1
CASSYKGQGPSEFF
TGTGCCAGCAGTTACAAGGGACAGGGACCGTCGGAGTTCTTC
>NA|many|TRBV7-3|TRBJ2-3
CASSSGQPGWDTQYF
TGTGCCAGCAGCTCCGGACAACCGGGGTGGGATACGCAGTATTTT
>NA|NA|TRBV24-1|TRBJ2-1
CATSDLAGPSRHEQFF
TGTGCCACCAGTGATTTGGCGGGACCAAGCAGGCATGAGCAGTTCTTC
>NA|NA|TRBV7-8|TRBJ2-3
CASSVGSASTDTQYF
TGTGCCAGCAGCGTTGGGTCCGCTAGCACAGATACGCAGTATTTT
>NA|NA|TRBV5-4|TRBJ1-1
CASKTGGNTEAFF
TGTGCCAGCAAAACAGGTGGGAACACTGAAGCTTTCTTT
>NA|few|TRBV7-8|TRBJ2-7
CASSLGGVYEQYF
TGTGCCAGCAGCTTAGGAGGTGTCTACGAGCAGTACTTC
>NA|NA|TRBV20-1|TRBJ2-7
CSARDSTASYEQYF
TGCAGTGCTAGAGATAGCACGGCATCCTACGAGCAGTACTTC
>TRBD2|few|TRBV9|TRBJ2-5
CASSVGQTSGSRETQYF
TGTGCCAGCAGCGTCGGTCAGACTAGCGGGAGTCGGGAGACCCAGTACTTC
>TRBD1|few|TRBV5-1|TRBJ2-1
CASSLSQGADEQFF
TGCGCCAGCAGCTTGTCCCAGGGGGCTGATGAGCAGTTCTTC
>NA|few|TRBV7-2|TRBJ1-3
CASSLNSGVGNTIYF
TGTGCCAGCAGCTTAAACTCCGGGGTAGGAAACACCATATATTTT
>TRBD1|NA|TRBV6-6|TRBJ2-7
CASSNRGVHEQYF
TGTGCCAGCAGCAACAGGGGGGTTCACGAGCAGTACTTC